A single T cell receptor (beta chain) is shown here with its context. The target of this receptor is not known. Nothing much larger sits one base from this clone, and base qualities are not available. This specimen belongs to a study of blood T cells in healthy people across ages (dated by TCRdb to about 2015). Background on the whole study: In model experiments, roughly one uniquely barcoded TCR beta cDNA molecule per two T cells was captured by template switching. Two additional independent replicas of 1 million unique cDNA reads from the same blood draw were analyzed for two donors (one aged 18 to 30 and one aged 80 or older). Four age groups were formed from the donors: young (average 16 years), middle-aged (less than 40), aged (62) and long-lived (about 75). To track age-related changes in TCR beta repertoire diversity, the study relied on deep sequencing normalized with unique cDNA molecular identifiers. Donors of different ages were randomly distributed across sequencing lanes to avoid experimental bias. What the work shows at the level of the full study, not this receptor alone: Observed TCR beta diversity correlated strongly with the percentage of naive T cells measured by flow cytometry. Donor CMV infection status was unknown, potentially confounding age-related changes in expanded clonotypes. The long-lived group showed more naive CD4+ T cells, fewer expanded clones and increased TCR diversity than the aged group, suggesting age selection. Observed TCR beta diversity per million T cells fell roughly linearly with age, and a significant reduction was already apparent by age about 36. Since profiling was done on bulk unsorted PBMCs, naive and antigen-experienced compartments could not be conclusively compared. Estimates of total diversity based on one million sequenced T cells were considered lower bounds and underestimates.

Libraries were constructed by 5' RACE. The sequencer was an Illumina HiSeq 2500. A second roughly 6 to 11 cycle PCR used a sample-barcoded 5' primer and a J-beta primer mix. Each TCR beta cDNA molecule received a unique molecular identifier from a template-switch 5' adaptor carrying 12 random nucleotides. At least 2.5 million CDR3-containing paired-end reads were obtained from each sample. First-strand cDNA was synthesized from all RNA with the Mint cDNA synthesis kit, primed by a TRBC-specific oligonucleotide. After uracil-DNA glycosylase treatment, a first 18-cycle PCR used universal primers M1SS and BC2_uni_R on all cDNA. Regarding the original processing steps: Each sample was normalized by randomly selecting 1 million high-quality reads, each carrying a distinct molecular identifier. Instead of being binned into consensus sequences, reads with shared molecular identifiers were discarded. MiTCR, set to a Q25 quality threshold and the strictest error-elimination algorithm, was used for CDR3 identification, clonotype clustering and error correction. A nonparametric unseen species model using Euler transformation provided a lower-bound estimate of total TCR beta diversity. TCRdb took the public reads, trimmed them with fastp at Q25, ran MiXCR for clone calling and kept in-frame beta chains. Records with the same CDR3 protein are collapsed into one entry carrying the most frequent genes and DNA. The V and J calls shown here were made by TCRdb, not taken from the authors' results. The sample table holds roughly 1.5 million distinct CDR3 sequences, of which 42% were seen once. The ten largest clones capture 4% of the sample.

Systemically healthy Caucasian individuals from Russia, 35 to 50 in total and aged about 6 to 90 years, were included as donors. Each donor gave about 11 milliliters of peripheral blood, drawn into EDTA-treated Vacutainer tubes. Ficoll-Paque density-gradient centrifugation was used to isolate PBMCs, with at least 6.5 million per sample. Trizol reagent was used to extract total RNA from the PBMCs, yielding at least 5.5 micrograms per sample. For every donor, an aliquot of PBMCs went through flow cytometry to measure the percentages of naive CD45RAhigh/CD27high T cells. The CDR3, from cysteine to phenylalanine, totals 15 residues. CDR3 DNA only is kept here, 45 bases in frame from base 1. In the germline V gene, CDR1 corresponds to MNHEY and CDR2 to SVGEGT. V sheds 2 bases and J sheds 2 bases, leaving 13 bases between their ends.

The V gene is TRBV6-2 or TRBV6-3 and the J gene is TRBJ2-7, with TRBD1 as a weak D call on 5 bases. This clonotype was obtained from a woman under 30 in good health. The specimen was blood. The CDR3 reads CASSYQGRYAYEQYF. At the DNA level, the sequence is TGTGCCAGCAGTTACCAGGGCAGGTACGCCTACGAGCAGTACTTC.